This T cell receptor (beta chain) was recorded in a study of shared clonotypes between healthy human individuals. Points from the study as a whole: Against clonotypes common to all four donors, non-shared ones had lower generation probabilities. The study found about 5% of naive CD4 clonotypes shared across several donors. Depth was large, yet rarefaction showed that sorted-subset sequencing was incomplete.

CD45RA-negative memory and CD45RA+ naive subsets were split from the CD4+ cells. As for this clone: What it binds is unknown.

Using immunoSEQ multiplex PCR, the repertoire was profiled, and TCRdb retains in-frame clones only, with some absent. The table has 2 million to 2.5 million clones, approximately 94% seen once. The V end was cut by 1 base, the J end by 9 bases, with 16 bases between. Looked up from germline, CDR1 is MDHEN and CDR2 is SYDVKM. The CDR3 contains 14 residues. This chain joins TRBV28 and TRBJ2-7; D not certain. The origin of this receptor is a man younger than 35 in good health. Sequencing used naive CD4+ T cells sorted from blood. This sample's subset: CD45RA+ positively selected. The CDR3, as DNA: TGTGCCAGCAGTTTATATAGTATTGAGGCCGGGCAGTACTTC. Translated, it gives CASSLYSIEAGQYF.